This T cell receptor (beta chain) came from a study of CD8 T cells in Susac syndrome (dated by TCRdb to between 2017 and 2020). Context from the whole study: Whether CD8+ T cell activation and differentiation in Susac syndrome was antigen driven was tested using repertoire sequencing. Clonality of the CD8+ T cell repertoire was compared between about a dozen healthy donors, approximately 14 Susac syndrome patients and under 16 multiple sclerosis patients. Paper-wide results and their limitations: The study acknowledged that relatively few individuals were included in the TCR sequencing and HLA analysis.

RNA was extracted with the RNeasy kit and roughly 0.45 to 1 ug was reverse transcribed using random hexamers. The immunoSEQ multiplex PCR assay, which covers 54 Vbeta and 13 Jbeta segments, was used to amplify TCR beta CDR3 regions. PCR amplification bias was corrected using a synthetic template baseline for primer optimization and computational correction. The paper's data handling went like this. Reads were assigned to V, D and J genes according to IMGT and analyzed in immunoSEQ Analyzer, with only productive sequences retained. Clonality was computed as one minus Shannon entropy normalized by log2 of the number of productive unique sequences. Public and private clones were assessed among the 100 most prevalent clones of each patient and control. Clones were defined as Susac-specific when absent from the healthy and MS cohorts, from about 970 published viral clones and from other ImmuneACCESS disease sequences. The public reads were reanalyzed by TCRdb: fastp trimming at Q25, MiXCR alignment, in-frame beta chains only. Under each unique CDR3 protein, matching rows form one entry showing the most common genes and DNA. The V and J calls were determined by TCRdb, not by the authors. The sample table records 400,000 to 550,000 distinct CDR3 sequences; approximately 85% of these occur just once. The biggest ten clones account for about 0.12% of the sample.

Peripheral blood CD8+ and CD4+ T cells from healthy donors, Susac syndrome patients and multiple sclerosis patients were profiled using high-throughput TCR beta sequencing. Multiple sclerosis controls were treatment-naive patients with stable or active relapsing-remitting disease fulfilling revised McDonald criteria. CD8+ TEMRA cells were enriched by FACS, while bulk CD8+ and CD4+ T cells were purified by magnetic negative isolation. Blood was drawn into EDTA tubes, processed within 24 hours, and PBMCs were isolated by density gradient centrifugation. PBMCs destined for TCR sequencing were cryopreserved in liquid nitrogen and later thawed in a 37 °C water bath. A purity of at least 90% was achieved for sorted or isolated CD4+, CD8+ and CD8+ TEMRA cells. As regards this clonotype: It lacks a known antigen. Nothing much larger sits one base from this clone, and base qualities are not available.

The TCR comes from a human donor with multiple sclerosis. The material sequenced was CD8+ T cells from PBMCs.

CDR3 protein: CASSPWGANVLTF. The nucleotides read TGTGCCAGCAGCCCGTGGGGGGCCAACGTCCTGACTTTC. This chain joins TRBV27 to TRBJ2-6, with an unclear D gene assignment. The CDR3 has 13 amino acids, counting the end cysteine and phenylalanine. Just CDR3 DNA is preserved here, 39 bases in frame from base 1. The germline V gene (reference sequence) sets CDR1 to MNHEY and CDR2 to SMNVEV. V is shortened by 6 bases, J by 4 bases, and the region joining them spans 7 bases.